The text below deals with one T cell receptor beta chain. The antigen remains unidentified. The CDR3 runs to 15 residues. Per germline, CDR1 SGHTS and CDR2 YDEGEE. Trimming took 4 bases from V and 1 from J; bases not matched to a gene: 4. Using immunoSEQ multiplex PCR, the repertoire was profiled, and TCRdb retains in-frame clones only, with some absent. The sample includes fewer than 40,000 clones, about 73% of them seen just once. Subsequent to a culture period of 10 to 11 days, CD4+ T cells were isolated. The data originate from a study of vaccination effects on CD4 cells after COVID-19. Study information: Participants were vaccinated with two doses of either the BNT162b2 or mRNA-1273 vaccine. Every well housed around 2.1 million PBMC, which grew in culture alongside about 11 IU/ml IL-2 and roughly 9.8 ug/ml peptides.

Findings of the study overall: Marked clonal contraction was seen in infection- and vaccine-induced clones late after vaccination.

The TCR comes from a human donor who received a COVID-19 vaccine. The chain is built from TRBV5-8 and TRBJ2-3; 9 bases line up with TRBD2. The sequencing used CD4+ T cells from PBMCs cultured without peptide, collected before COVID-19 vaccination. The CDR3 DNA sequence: TGTGCCAGCAGCGGGAGGACTAGCGGCACAGATACGCAGTATTTT. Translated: CASSGRTSGTDTQYF. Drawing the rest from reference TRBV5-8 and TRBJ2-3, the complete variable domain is EAGVTQSPTHLIKTRGQQATLRCSPISGHTSVYWYQQALGLGLQFLLWYDEGEERNRGNFPPRFSGRQFPNYSSELNVNALELEDSALYLCASSGRTSGTDTQYFGPGTRLTVL.